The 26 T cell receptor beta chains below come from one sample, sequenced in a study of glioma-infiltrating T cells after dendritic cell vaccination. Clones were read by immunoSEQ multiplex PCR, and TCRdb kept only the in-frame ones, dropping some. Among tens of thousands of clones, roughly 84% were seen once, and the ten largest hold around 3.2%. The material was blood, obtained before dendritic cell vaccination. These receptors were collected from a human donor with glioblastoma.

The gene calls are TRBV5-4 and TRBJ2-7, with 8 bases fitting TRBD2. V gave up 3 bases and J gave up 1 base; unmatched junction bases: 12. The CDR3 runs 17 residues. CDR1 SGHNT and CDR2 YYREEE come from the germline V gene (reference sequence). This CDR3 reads CASSSTKAAGGSYEQYF. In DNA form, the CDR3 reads TGTGCCAGCAGCTCAACTAAAGCGGCGGGGGGTTCCTACGAGCAGTACTTC.

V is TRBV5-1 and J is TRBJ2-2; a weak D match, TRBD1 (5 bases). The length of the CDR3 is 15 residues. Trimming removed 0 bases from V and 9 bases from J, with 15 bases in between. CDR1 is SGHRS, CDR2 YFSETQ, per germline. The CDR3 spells CASSLGDTTDRELFF. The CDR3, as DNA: TGCGCCAGCAGCTTGGGAGATACTACGGACAGGGAGCTGTTTTTT.

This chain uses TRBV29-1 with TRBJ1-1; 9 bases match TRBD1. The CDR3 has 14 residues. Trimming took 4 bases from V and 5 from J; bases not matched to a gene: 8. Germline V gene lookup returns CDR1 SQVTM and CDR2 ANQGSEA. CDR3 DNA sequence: TGCAGCGTTGTAAGGGACAGGGTGGTTACTGAAGCTTTCTTT. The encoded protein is CSVVRDRVVTEAFF.

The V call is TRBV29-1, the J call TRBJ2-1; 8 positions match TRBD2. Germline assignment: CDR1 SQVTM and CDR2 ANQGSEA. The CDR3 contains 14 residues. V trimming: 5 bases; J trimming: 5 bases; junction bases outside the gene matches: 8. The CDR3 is CSVRAGGAHNEQFF. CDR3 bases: TGCAGCGTTCGGGCGGGAGGCGCCCACAATGAGCAGTTCTTC.

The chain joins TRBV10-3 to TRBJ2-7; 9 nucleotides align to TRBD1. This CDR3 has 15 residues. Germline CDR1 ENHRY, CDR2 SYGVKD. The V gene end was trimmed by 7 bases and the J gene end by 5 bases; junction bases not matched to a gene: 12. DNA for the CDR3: TGTGCCATCAAACCGGGTCGGGACAGGGTCGACGAGCAGTACTTC. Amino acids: CAIKPGRDRVDEQYF.

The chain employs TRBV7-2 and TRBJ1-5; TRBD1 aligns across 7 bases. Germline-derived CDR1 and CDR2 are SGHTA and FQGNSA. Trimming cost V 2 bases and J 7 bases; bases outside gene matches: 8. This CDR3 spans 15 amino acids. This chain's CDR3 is CASSLRQGRGQPQHF. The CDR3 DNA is TGTGCCAGCAGCTTACGACAGGGCAGGGGGCAGCCCCAGCATTTT.

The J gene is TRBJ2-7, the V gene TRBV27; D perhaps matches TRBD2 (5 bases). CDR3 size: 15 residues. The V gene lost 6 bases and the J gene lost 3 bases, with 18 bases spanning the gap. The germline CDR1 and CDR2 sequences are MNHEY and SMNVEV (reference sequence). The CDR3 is CASRYTRGSNYEQYF. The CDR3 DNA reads TGTGCCAGCAGATATACCCGGGGTTCTAACTACGAGCAGTACTTC.

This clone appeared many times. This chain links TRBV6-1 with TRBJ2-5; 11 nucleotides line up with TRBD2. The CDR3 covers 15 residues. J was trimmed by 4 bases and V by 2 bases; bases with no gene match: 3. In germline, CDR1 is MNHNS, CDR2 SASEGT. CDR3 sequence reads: CASSESSGGPETQYF. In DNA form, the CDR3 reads TGTGCCAGCAGTGAATCTAGCGGGGGGCCAGAGACCCAGTACTTC.

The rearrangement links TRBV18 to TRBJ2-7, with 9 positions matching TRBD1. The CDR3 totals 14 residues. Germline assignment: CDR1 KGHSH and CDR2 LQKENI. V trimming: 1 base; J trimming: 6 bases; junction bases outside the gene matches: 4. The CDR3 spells CASSPLGQGSEQYF. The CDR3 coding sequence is TGTGCCAGCTCACCACTGGGACAGGGTTCCGAGCAGTACTTC.

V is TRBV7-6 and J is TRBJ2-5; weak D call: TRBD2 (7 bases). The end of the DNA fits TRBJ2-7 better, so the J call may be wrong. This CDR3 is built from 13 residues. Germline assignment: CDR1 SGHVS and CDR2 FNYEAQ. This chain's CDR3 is CASSKRGGTEQYF. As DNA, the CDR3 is TGTGCCAGCAGCAAACGCGGGGGCACCGAGCAGTACTTC.

CDR3 DNA: TGCGCCAGCAGCCTCTACCTAGCGGGAGGGAGGTCGTCCTACAATGAGCAGTTCTTC. Its translation: CASSLYLAGGRSSYNEQFF. This chain uses TRBV4-3 with TRBJ2-1, with TRBD2 matching over 12 bases. This CDR3 is built from 19 residues. V shed 4 bases, J shed 1 base, and the junction held 11 bases outside the gene matches. In germline, CDR1 is LGHNA, CDR2 YSLEER.

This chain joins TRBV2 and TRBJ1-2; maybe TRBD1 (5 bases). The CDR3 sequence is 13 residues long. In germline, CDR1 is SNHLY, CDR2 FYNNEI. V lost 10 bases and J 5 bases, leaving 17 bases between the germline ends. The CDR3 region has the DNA TGTGCCACCGGGGAGGGGATTTGGTATGGCTACACCTTC. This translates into CATGEGIWYGYTF.

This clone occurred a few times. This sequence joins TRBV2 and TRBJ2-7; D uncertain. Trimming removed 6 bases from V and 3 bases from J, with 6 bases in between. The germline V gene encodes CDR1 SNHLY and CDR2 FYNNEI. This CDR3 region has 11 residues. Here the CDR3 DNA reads TGTGCCAGCAGACAAAACTACGAGCAGTACTTC. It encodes CASRQNYEQYF.

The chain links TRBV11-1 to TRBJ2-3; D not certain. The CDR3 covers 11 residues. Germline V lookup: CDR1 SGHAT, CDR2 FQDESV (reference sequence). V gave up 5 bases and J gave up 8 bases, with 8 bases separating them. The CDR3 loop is CASSLAATQYF. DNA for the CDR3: TGTGCCAGCAGCCTGGCGGCTACGCAGTATTTT.

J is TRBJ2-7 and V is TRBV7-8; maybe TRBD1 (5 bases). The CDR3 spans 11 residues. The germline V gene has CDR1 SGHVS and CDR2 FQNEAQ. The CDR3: CAPRQHYEQYF. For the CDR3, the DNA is TGTGCTCCAAGACAGCACTACGAGCAGTACTTC.

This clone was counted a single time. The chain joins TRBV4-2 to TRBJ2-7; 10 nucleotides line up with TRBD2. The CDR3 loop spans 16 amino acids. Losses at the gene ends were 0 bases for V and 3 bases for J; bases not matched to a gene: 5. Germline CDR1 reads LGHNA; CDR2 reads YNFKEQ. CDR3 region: CASSQDLASGSYEQYF. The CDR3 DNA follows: TGTGCCAGCAGCCAAGATCTGGCTAGCGGGAGCTACGAGCAGTACTTC.

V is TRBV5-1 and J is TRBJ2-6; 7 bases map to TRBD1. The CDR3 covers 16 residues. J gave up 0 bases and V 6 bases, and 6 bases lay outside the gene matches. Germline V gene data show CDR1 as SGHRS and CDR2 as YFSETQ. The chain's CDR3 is CASTRTGDSGANVLTF. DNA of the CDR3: TGCGCCAGCACCCGGACAGGAGACTCTGGGGCCAACGTCCTGACTTTC.

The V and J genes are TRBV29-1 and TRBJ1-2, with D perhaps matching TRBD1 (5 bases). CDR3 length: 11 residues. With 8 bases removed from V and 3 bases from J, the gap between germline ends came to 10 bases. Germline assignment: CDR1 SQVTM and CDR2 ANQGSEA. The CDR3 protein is CSLGGDYGYTF. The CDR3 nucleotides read TGCAGCCTGGGGGGAGACTATGGCTACACCTTC.

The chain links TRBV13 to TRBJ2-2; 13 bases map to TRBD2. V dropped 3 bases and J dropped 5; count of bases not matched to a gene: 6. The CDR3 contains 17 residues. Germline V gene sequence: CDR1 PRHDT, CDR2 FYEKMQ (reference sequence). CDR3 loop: CASSLGLAGWRTGELFF. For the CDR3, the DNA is TGTGCCAGCAGCTTGGGACTAGCGGGATGGAGAACCGGGGAGCTGTTTTTT.

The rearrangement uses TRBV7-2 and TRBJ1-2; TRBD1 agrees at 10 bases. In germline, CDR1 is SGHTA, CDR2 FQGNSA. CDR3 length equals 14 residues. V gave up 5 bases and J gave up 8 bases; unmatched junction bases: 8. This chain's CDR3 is CASSLTGGAGGYTF. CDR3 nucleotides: TGTGCCAGCAGCCTGACAGGGGGCGCAGGGGGCTACACCTTC.

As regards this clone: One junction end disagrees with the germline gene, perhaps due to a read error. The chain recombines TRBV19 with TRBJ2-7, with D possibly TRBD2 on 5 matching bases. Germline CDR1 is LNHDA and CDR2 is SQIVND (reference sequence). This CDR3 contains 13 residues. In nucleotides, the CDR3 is TGTGCCAGTAGTGAGGGCTATTCCTTCGAGCAGTACTTC. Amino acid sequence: CASSEGYSFEQYF.

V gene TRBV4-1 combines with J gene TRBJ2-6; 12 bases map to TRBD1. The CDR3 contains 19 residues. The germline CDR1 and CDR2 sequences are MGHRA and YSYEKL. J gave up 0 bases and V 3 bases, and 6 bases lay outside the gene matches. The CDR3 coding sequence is TGCGCCAGCAGCCAGGAGGGACAGGGGGCCCACTCTGGGGCCAACGTCCTGACTTTC. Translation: CASSQEGQGAHSGANVLTF.

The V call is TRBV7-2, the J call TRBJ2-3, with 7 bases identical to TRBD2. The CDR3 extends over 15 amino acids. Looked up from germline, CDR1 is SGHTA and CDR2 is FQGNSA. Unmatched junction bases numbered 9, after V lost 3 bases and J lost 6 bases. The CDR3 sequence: CASSFWTNSGDTQYF. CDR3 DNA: TGTGCCAGCAGCTTTTGGACTAATAGCGGGGATACGCAGTATTTT.

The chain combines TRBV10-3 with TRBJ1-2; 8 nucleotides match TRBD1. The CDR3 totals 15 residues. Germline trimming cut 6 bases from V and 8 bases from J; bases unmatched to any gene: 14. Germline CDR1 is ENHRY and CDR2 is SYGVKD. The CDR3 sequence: CAISSGTGAPGGYTF. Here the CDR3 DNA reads TGTGCCATCAGCTCCGGGACAGGTGCTCCGGGGGGCTACACCTTC.

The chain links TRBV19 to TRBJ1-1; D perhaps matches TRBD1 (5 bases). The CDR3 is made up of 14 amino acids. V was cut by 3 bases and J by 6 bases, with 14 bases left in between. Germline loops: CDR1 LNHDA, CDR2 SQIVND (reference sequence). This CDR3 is CASSMGGIDPEAFF. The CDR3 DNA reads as TGTGCCAGTAGTATGGGGGGGATTGACCCTGAAGCTTTCTTT.

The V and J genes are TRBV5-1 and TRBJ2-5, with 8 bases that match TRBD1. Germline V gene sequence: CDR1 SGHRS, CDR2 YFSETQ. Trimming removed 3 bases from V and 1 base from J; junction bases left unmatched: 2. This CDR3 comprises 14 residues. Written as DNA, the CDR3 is TGCGCCAGCAGCTCTACAGGGGGCCAAGAGACCCAGTACTTC. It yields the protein CASSSTGGQETQYF.